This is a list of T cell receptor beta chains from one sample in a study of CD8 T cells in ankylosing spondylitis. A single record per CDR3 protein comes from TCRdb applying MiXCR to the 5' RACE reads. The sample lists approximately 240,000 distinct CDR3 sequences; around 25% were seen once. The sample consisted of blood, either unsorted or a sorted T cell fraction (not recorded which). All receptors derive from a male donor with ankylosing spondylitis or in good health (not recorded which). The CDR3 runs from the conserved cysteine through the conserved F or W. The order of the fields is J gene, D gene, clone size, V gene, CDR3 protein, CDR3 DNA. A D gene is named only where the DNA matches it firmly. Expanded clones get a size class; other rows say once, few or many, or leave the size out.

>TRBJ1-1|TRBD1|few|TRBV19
CASSQSDRGHTEAFF
TGTGCCAGTAGCCAAAGCGACAGGGGGCACACTGAAGCTTTCTTT
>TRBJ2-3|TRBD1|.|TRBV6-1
CASTPRAGGIAQYF
TGTGCCAGCACCCCCCGGGCAGGGGGCATTGCGCAGTATTTT
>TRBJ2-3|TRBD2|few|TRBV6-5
CASSSPTSVHTQYF
TGTGCCAGCAGTTCCCCGACTAGCGTCCATACGCAGTATTTT
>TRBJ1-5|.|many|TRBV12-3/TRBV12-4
CASSLFARNQPQHF
TGTGCCAGCAGTCTATTCGCCAGAAATCAGCCCCAGCATTTT
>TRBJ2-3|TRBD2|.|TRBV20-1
CSAPAPGLSSTDTQYF
TGCAGTGCACCAGCTCCGGGACTATCTAGCACAGATACGCAGTATTTT
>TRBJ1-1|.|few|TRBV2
CASRVDSRAEAFF
TGTGCCAGCAGGGTTGACAGTCGGGCTGAAGCTTTCTTT
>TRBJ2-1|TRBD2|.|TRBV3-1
CAFSLGTSDRPNYNEQFF
TGTGCCTTCAGCCTAGGGACTAGCGACCGCCCCAACTACAATGAGCAGTTCTTC
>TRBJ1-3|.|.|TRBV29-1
CSVEGGSSGNTIYF
TGCAGCGTCGAAGGGGGGAGCTCTGGAAACACCATATATTTT
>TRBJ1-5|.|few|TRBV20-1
CSARVPGNQPQHF
TGCAGTGCTAGAGTTCCAGGGAATCAGCCCCAGCATTTT
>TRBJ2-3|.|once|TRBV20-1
CSARDSVTDTQYF
TGCAGTGCTAGAGATTCAGTGACAGATACGCAGTATTTT
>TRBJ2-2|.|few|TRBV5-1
CASSPRAQPNTGELFF
TGCGCCAGCAGCCCGCGGGCCCAACCGAACACCGGGGAGCTGTTTTTT
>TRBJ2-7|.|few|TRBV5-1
CASSLEGIVREQYF
TGCGCCAGCAGCTTGGAAGGGATTGTAAGGGAGCAGTACTTC
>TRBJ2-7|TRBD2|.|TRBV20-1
CSATYGGARSYEQYF
TGCAGTGCTACTTACGGGGGGGCCAGGTCGTACGAGCAGTACTTC
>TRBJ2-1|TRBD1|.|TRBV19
CASSKDRGVNEQFF
TGTGCCAGTAGTAAGGACAGGGGGGTCAATGAGCAGTTCTTC
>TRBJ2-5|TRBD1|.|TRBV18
CASSPLTGGETQYF
TGTGCCAGCTCACCCTTGACAGGGGGAGAGACCCAGTACTTC
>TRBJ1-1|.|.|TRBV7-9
CASGSGSWTEAFF
TGTGCCAGCGGTTCGGGGAGCTGGACTGAAGCTTTCTTT
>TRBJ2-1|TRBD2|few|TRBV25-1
CASSPIAGDTYNEQFF
TGTGCCAGCAGTCCGATAGCGGGGGATACCTACAATGAGCAGTTCTTC
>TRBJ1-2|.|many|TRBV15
CATSRAAYGYTF
TGTGCCACCAGCAGGGCAGCCTATGGCTACACCTTC
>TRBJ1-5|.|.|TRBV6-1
CASRRNQPQHF
TGTGCCAGCAGGCGCAATCAGCCCCAGCATTTT
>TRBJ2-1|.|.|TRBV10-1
CASSEAGGGSYNEQFF
TGCGCCAGCAGTGAGGCCGGAGGCGGCTCCTACAATGAGCAGTTCTTC
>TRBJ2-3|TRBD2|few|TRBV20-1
CSATSGGAADTQYF
TGCAGTGCTACTAGCGGGGGGGCTGCAGATACGCAGTATTTT
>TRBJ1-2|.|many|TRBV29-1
CSALSGNYGYTF
TGCAGCGCCCTCAGTGGGAACTATGGCTACACCTTC
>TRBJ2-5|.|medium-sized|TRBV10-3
CAINRDWQETQYF
TGTGCCATCAACCGGGACTGGCAAGAGACCCAGTACTTC
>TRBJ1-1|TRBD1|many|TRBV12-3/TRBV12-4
CASSPRDRGRGTEAFF
TGTGCCAGCAGTCCCCGGGACAGGGGGAGAGGCACTGAAGCTTTCTTT
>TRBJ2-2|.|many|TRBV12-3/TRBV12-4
CASRIVTGELFF
TGTGCCTCTAGAATAGTAACCGGGGAGCTGTTTTTT
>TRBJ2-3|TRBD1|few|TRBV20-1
CSAQNRDRGLDTQYF
TGCAGTGCACAGAACCGGGACAGGGGGTTAGATACGCAGTATTTT
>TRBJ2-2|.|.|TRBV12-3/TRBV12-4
CASSSPSFVNTGELFF
TGTGCCAGCAGTTCACCCTCTTTCGTGAACACCGGGGAGCTGTTTTTT
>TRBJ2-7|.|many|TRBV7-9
CASSLEQGSSYEQYF
TGTGCCAGCAGCTTGGAACAAGGAAGCTCCTACGAGCAGTACTTC
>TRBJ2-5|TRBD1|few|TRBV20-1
CSARPSDRGETQYF
TGCAGTGCTAGACCCTCGGACAGGGGGGAGACCCAGTACTTC
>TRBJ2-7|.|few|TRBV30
CAWRSEIYEQYF
TGTGCCTGGAGGTCGGAAATCTACGAGCAGTACTTC
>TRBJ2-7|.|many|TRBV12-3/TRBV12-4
CASSLRRYEQYF
TGTGCCAGCAGTTTAAGACGGTACGAGCAGTACTTC